The next 21 T cell receptor beta chains were all read from a single sample in a study of T cell responses to AZD1222 COVID-19 vaccine. Produced via immunoSEQ multiplex PCR; TCRdb's table is partial and in-frame only. The data show fewer than 150,000 clones, roughly 88% seen once. Sequenced here: peripheral blood, sampled on day 0 of AZD1222 vaccination. Source of these receptors: an adult in good health.

The chain has TRBV6-5 and TRBJ1-2, with 9 bases lining up with TRBD1. The length of the CDR3 is 14 residues. Trimming cost V 4 bases and J 5 bases; bases outside gene matches: 5. The germline gives CDR1 MNHEY, CDR2 SVGAGI. The CDR3 region is CASSSRDRVYGYTF. The CDR3 DNA follows: TGTGCCAGCAGTTCCCGGGACAGGGTGTATGGCTACACCTTC.

V is TRBV19 and J is TRBJ2-1; TRBD2 aligns across 8 bases. V was pared by 8 bases and J by 3 bases, with 6 bases of the junction left unmatched. This CDR3 has 14 amino acids. Germline-derived CDR1 and CDR2 are LNHDA and SQIVND (reference sequence). CDR3 loop: CASAPTSVYNEQFF. The CDR3, as DNA: TGTGCCAGTGCCCCGACTAGCGTCTACAATGAGCAGTTCTTC.

The chain carries TRBV6-2 or TRBV6-3 and TRBJ1-2; maybe TRBD1 (5 bases). Germline V gene data show CDR1 as MNHEY and CDR2 as SVGEGT. With 2 bases removed from V and 13 bases from J, the gap between germline ends came to 17 bases. The CDR3 sequence is 13 residues long. CDR3 sequence reads: CASSYGQRLGSTF. Here the CDR3 DNA reads TGTGCCAGCAGTTACGGACAAAGATTAGGGAGCACCTTC.

The genes are TRBV29-1 and TRBJ1-1; D remains ambiguous. The V end was cut by 3 bases, the J end by 7 bases, with 18 bases between. Germline V gene data show CDR1 as SQVTM and CDR2 as ANQGSEA. The length of the CDR3 is 14 residues. The DNA for the CDR3 is TGCAGCGTTGAGGGGATGGGGTGGGGATTTGAAGCTTTCTTT. The encoded protein is CSVEGMGWGFEAFF.

This chain uses TRBV5-1 with TRBJ1-2; perhaps TRBD1 as D (6 bases). Germline V gene data show CDR1 as SGHRS and CDR2 as YFSETQ. CDR3 length: 17 amino acids. Between the trimmed V and J ends, which lost 4 bases and 3 bases, there was a span of 22 bases. The CDR3 is CASSLGPTGRRDYGYTF. The CDR3 DNA reads as TGCGCCAGCAGCCTCGGCCCCACAGGGCGACGGGACTATGGCTACACCTTC.

This chain joins TRBV21-1 and TRBJ1-4. TRBV21-1 counts as a pseudogene. The CDR3 extends over 14 amino acids. Here the CDR3 DNA reads TGTGCCAGCAGCTCCCGGGAGGGGTTGGAAAAACTGTTTTTT. Residues: CASSSREGLEKLFF.

V gene TRBV5-1 combines with J gene TRBJ2-7, with TRBD2 matching over 13 bases. CDR3 size: 16 residues. Germline CDR1 SGHRS, CDR2 YFSETQ. The J segment lost 5 bases and the V segment lost 4 bases, leaving 9 bases of the junction unmatched. The CDR3 spells CASSGGLAGLLDEQYF. The CDR3 DNA follows: TGCGCCAGCAGCGGGGGACTAGCGGGACTTTTGGACGAGCAGTACTTC.

This sequence joins TRBV6-1 and TRBJ1-6; no reliable D call. CDR1 and CDR2 from the germline V gene are MNHNS and SASEGT. The germline V and J ends were trimmed by 0 bases and 5 bases, with 2 bases remaining between them. This CDR3 region has 13 residues. In nucleotides, the CDR3 is TGTGCCAGCAGTGAAGCGGATAATTCACCCCTCCACTTT. Translating it yields CASSEADNSPLHF.

This chain joins TRBV7-9 and TRBJ2-2; unclear D gene. The CDR3 runs to 12 residues. CDR1 and CDR2 (germline): SEHNR, FQNEAQ (reference sequence). V was trimmed by 7 bases and J by 1 base, leaving 4 bases between them. As DNA, the CDR3 is TGTGCCAGCAACTTGAACACCGGGGAGCTGTTTTTT. Protein sequence: CASNLNTGELFF.

This chain joins TRBV5-4 and TRBJ2-7, with 10 bases fitting TRBD1. Germline-derived CDR1 and CDR2 are SGHNT and YYREEE (reference sequence). The trim removed 0 bases at V and 2 bases at J, leaving 8 bases unmatched. The CDR3 sequence is 17 residues long. CDR3 coding DNA: TGTGCCAGCAGCTTGGGGGCACCGGGACAGGGGACCTACGAGCAGTACTTC. Translated: CASSLGAPGQGTYEQYF.

The rearrangement joins TRBV7-2 to TRBJ1-6, with 8 bases lining up with TRBD1. The CDR3 extends over 15 amino acids. V trimming: 5 bases; J trimming: 9 bases; junction bases outside the gene matches: 9. Germline V gene lookup returns CDR1 SGHTA and CDR2 FQGNSA. The CDR3 sequence: CASSEGQGYGSPLHF. CDR3 in DNA: TGTGCCAGCAGCGAAGGACAGGGATATGGTTCACCCCTCCACTTT.

V is TRBV19 and J is TRBJ1-1; D ambiguous. Germline CDR1 LNHDA, CDR2 SQIVND (reference sequence). The CDR3 totals 14 residues. Trimming cost V 0 bases and J 4 bases, with 9 bases left between them. CDR3 region: CASSIDPRVTEAFF. The CDR3 bases are TGTGCCAGTAGTATAGATCCAAGGGTCACTGAAGCTTTCTTT.

This clone was observed a few times. This sequence joins TRBV10-3 and TRBJ1-1; tentatively, D is TRBD1 (6 bases). V was pared by 10 bases and J by 4 bases, with 13 bases between. CDR3 length equals 12 residues. Looked up from germline, CDR1 is ENHRY and CDR2 is SYGVKD. CDR3 DNA: TGTGCCACCACGGTAGGGGGCACTGAAGCTTTCTTT. It specifies CATTVGGTEAFF.

CDR3 protein: CASSPNRLGISGNTIYF. In DNA, the CDR3 is TGTGCCAGCTCACCAAACAGGCTCGGGATCTCTGGAAACACCATATATTTT. The genes are TRBV18 and TRBJ1-3, with D maybe TRBD1 (5 bases). From germline, CDR1 is KGHSH and CDR2 LQKENI. The CDR3 is made up of 17 amino acids. Trimming shortened V by 2 bases and J by 0 bases, and 14 bases separated the two germline ends.

J is TRBJ2-3 and V is TRBV19, with 13 bases aligning to TRBD2. With V trimmed by 4 bases and J by 1 base, 5 bases remained unmatched. This CDR3 region has 17 residues. The germline V gene encodes CDR1 LNHDA and CDR2 SQIVND (reference sequence). CDR3 region: CASSTSGLAGGTDTQYF. The CDR3 region has the DNA TGTGCCAGTAGTACCTCTGGACTAGCGGGGGGCACAGATACGCAGTATTTT.

The V gene is TRBV7-3, the J gene TRBJ2-1; TRBD2 aligns across 7 bases. The germline V gene has CDR1 SGHTA and CDR2 FQGTGA. The CDR3 has 17 amino acids. V lost 5 bases to trimming and J lost 10 bases; unmatched junction nucleotides: 20. DNA of the CDR3: TGTGCCAGCAGCCCGGGGGGAGGGAGAACCTACAATGTAGAGCAGTTCTTC. Its translation: CASSPGGGRTYNVEQFF.

The chain recombines TRBV27 with TRBJ1-2, with D maybe TRBD1 (5 bases). The length of the CDR3 is 13 residues. V was trimmed by 5 bases and J by 9 bases, leaving 16 bases between them. Germline V gene sequence: CDR1 MNHEY, CDR2 SMNVEV (reference sequence). The CDR3, as DNA: TGTGCCAGCAGTCTCCAGGGCCTTTACAGCTACACCTTC. This codes for CASSLQGLYSYTF.

The chain carries TRBV2 and TRBJ1-3; D remains ambiguous. Trimming pared 2 bases from V and 0 bases from J, leaving 8 bases between. This CDR3 spans 15 amino acids. Germline V gene data show CDR1 as SNHLY and CDR2 as FYNNEI. The CDR3 DNA is TGTGCCAGCAGTGAAAAGCGAGCCTCTGGAAACACCATATATTTT. It codes for CASSEKRASGNTIYF.

The CDR3 reads CASSYSLESYEQYF. As DNA, the CDR3 is TGTGCCAGCAGTTACTCTCTAGAGAGCTACGAGCAGTACTTC. This chain links TRBV6-5 with TRBJ2-7; no clear D. Trimming took off 0 bases at V and 3 bases at J, with 9 bases between the two ends. The CDR3 covers 14 residues. Germline values: CDR1 MNHEY, CDR2 SVGAGI.

This clone came up once. The chain joins TRBV6-6 to TRBJ1-5; possibly TRBD1 for D (6 bases). Germline CDR1 reads MNHNY; CDR2 reads SVGAGI (reference sequence). This CDR3 is 16 amino acids long. V was clipped by 10 bases and J by 1 base, with 20 bases between them. The CDR3 region has the DNA TGTGCCACTGAGGGGGGGCGAGTGGGGAGCAATCAGCCCCAGCATTTT. Its translation: CATEGGRVGSNQPQHF.

The rearrangement uses TRBV7-3 and TRBJ2-5, with TRBD1 matching 7 bases. Germline V gene lookup returns CDR1 SGHTA and CDR2 FQGTGA. Trimming cost V 5 bases and J 4 bases; bases outside gene matches: 10. The CDR3 loop spans 15 amino acids. The CDR3 protein is CASSPQTGPGETQYF. The DNA for the CDR3 is TGTGCCAGCAGCCCTCAGACAGGGCCGGGAGAGACCCAGTACTTC.